This record concerns one T cell receptor beta chain sequence. Some clones are missing from TCRdb's copy, which holds only in-frame ones; the method was immunoSEQ multiplex PCR. The sample comprises some 74,000 clones, roughly 93% of which are singletons, and 2.5% to 3% rests with the top ten. The V end lost 0 bases, the J end lost 0 bases, and 7 bases lay between the germline ends. This CDR3 is built from 14 residues. CDR1 and CDR2 (germline): SGHRS, YFSETQ. This entry comes from a study of T cells after somatic rescue of genetic block. The chain combines TRBV5-1 with TRBJ2-7; D is undetermined. The sequencing input was peripheral blood mononuclear cells (PBMCs). The TCR sequence derives from a man aged 25-40 years. CDR3 sequence (DNA): TGCGCCAGCAGCTTGGCCCCAGGCTCCTACGAGCAGTACTTC. Amino acid sequence: CASSLAPGSYEQYF.